A single T cell receptor beta chain is shown here with its context. The sample comes from a study of metastatic and nonmetastatic thyroid tumors. Patients had received no treatment of any kind before thyroid surgery. MiXCR re-clonotyped the PCR reads for TCRdb. This sample carries approximately 26,000 clones, 10% to 15% of them seen once, and the ten largest clones take around 5%. CDR3 length: 15 amino acids. The V gene end was trimmed by 3 bases and the J gene end by 4 bases; junction bases not matched to a gene: 9. The germline CDR1 and CDR2 sequences are SGHRS and YFSETQ. The V call is TRBV5-1, the J call TRBJ1-1; 7 nucleotides match TRBD1. The receptor's source is a female donor with papillary thyroid cancer or a benign thyroid nodule (not recorded which). Some clones in this sample may be carry-over from other donors' samples. Sequencing was carried out using blood. This CDR3 is CASSSQGVGSTEAFF. As DNA, the CDR3 is TGCGCCAGCAGCTCCCAGGGGGTTGGGAGCACTGAAGCTTTCTTT.